This T cell receptor beta chain was captured by sequencing in a study of shared clonotypes between healthy human individuals. On the study more broadly: CD4 naive and CD4 memory each took three plates per donor, while CD8 naive took two and CD8 memory one.

The CDR3 runs 17 residues. V shed 3 bases and J shed 10 bases, with 25 bases lying between them. The germline V gene encodes CDR1 SGHDN and CDR2 FVKESK. A deep-level run was used for the assay. The table came from immunoSEQ multiplex PCR; TCRdb's copy has only in-frame clones and leaves some out. The repertoire consists of around 2.1 million clones, with approximately 94% occurring once and the leading ten covering over 0.1%. All donors were healthy HIV-negative adults lacking recent acute infections or vaccinations. CD4+ cells underwent separation, giving CD45RA+ naive and CD45RA-negative memory subsets.

This chain connects TRBV14 to TRBJ2-1; either TRBD1 or TRBD2 may supply D (5 bases each). This receptor was obtained from a young man in good health. The sequencing input was naive CD4+ T cells sorted from blood. Subset defined: CD45RA+ positively selected. DNA of the CDR3: TGTGCCAGCAGCCACCCCCCGGGGCAGGGAATTAGGGCGGAGCAGTTCTTC. Amino acid sequence: CASSHPPGQGIRAEQFF.